The rows below give T cell receptor beta chains drawn from one sample of a study of blood T cells in healthy people across ages. One entry per CDR3 protein, called by TCRdb with MiXCR from the 5' RACE reads. Among about 940,000 distinct CDR3 sequences, 48% were seen once, and the ten largest hold over 10%. Sequenced: blood. The receptor source for this set is a man under 40 in good health. Both conserved end residues are part of each CDR3. The D gene is left open where the match is weak. Only some rows state a clone size, as once, few, many or a class for expanded clones.

j_call d_call v_call clone_size cdr3_nt cdr3_aa
TRBJ2-5 NA TRBV5-1 few TGCGCCAGCAGCCCCGGACCCATGGAGACCCAGTACTTC CASSPGPMETQYF
TRBJ1-5 NA TRBV6-2/TRBV6-3 NA TGTGCCAGCAGCTTCGGTGCGGGTTGGAATCAGCCCCAGCATTTT CASSFGAGWNQPQHF
TRBJ1-2 NA TRBV27 NA TGTGCCAGCAAAAGGACGGCAGACCACTATGGCTACACCTTC CASKRTADHYGYTF
TRBJ2-3 TRBD2 TRBV28 NA TGTGCCAACACTTTGGGGACTAGCGGGGGGCCATGGGATACGCAGTATTTT CANTLGTSGGPWDTQYF
TRBJ1-5 TRBD1 TRBV10-3 NA TGTGCCATCAGTGAGTCTGACAGGGGTCGGAATCAGCCCCAGCATTTT CAISESDRGRNQPQHF
TRBJ2-3 NA TRBV27 NA TGTGCCAGCAGTTTATCTGACAACGGGGGGCCGTCAGATACGCAGTATTTT CASSLSDNGGPSDTQYF
TRBJ2-2 NA TRBV7-2 few TGTGCCAGCAGCTCAATTCTCCCCGGGGAGCTGTTTTTT CASSSILPGELFF
TRBJ1-2 TRBD1 TRBV5-1 once TGCGCCAGCAGCTTGGTTTTGGCCCGGGACAGGGGCTATGGCTACACCTTC CASSLVLARDRGYGYTF
TRBJ1-2 NA TRBV4-3 NA TGCGCCAGCAGCCAAGTTCGGGGGGGGGAAAACTATGGCTACACCTTC CASSQVRGGENYGYTF
TRBJ2-7 TRBD1 TRBV20-1 many TGCAGTGCTAGCTACCCGACAGGGTTTTCCCACGAGCAGTACTTC CSASYPTGFSHEQYF
TRBJ1-1 TRBD1 TRBV20-1 few TGCAGTGCTAGAAAAAGGGGGCTCATGAACACTGAAGCTTTCTTT CSARKRGLMNTEAFF
TRBJ2-3 NA TRBV6-5 few TGTGCCAGCAGTTCAAGTTATGGGGGTTGGGCAGATACGCAGTATTTT CASSSSYGGWADTQYF
TRBJ2-1 TRBD2 TRBV12-3/TRBV12-4 NA TGTGCCAGCAGGTCTAGCGGGGGGGCAAATGAGCAGTTCTTC CASRSSGGANEQFF
TRBJ2-7 NA TRBV4-3 NA TGCGCCAGCAGCCAAGATTCGGCCGGGGGCGGCTCCTACGAGCAGTACTTC CASSQDSAGGGSYEQYF
TRBJ2-1 NA TRBV7-2 NA TGTGCCACTCGGCCAGGGAACATCAATGAGCAGTTCTTC CATRPGNINEQFF
TRBJ2-7 NA TRBV7-9 once TGTGCCAGCAGCTTAGACGGGGAAAGGGGATCCGGCTACGAGCAGTACTTC CASSLDGERGSGYEQYF
TRBJ2-7 NA TRBV6-2/TRBV6-3 few TGTGCCAGCAGTTACGATCTTTCCTCCTACGAGCAGTACTTC CASSYDLSSYEQYF
TRBJ2-3 NA TRBV3-1 NA TGTGCCAGCATCCAAGGCGGGGGCACAGATACGCAGTATTTT CASIQGGGTDTQYF
TRBJ2-7 TRBD1 TRBV7-6 few TGTGCCAGCAGCTCAAACCGGGACAGGGGTCCCTACGAGCAGTACTTC CASSSNRDRGPYEQYF
TRBJ2-7 TRBD2 TRBV3-1 NA TGTGCCAGCACCACTAGCGGGAGCACCTACGAGCAGTACTTC CASTTSGSTYEQYF
TRBJ2-2 NA TRBV6-1 NA TGTGCCAGCAGTGAAGCGGCCGGGGTCGGGGAGCTGTTTTTT CASSEAAGVGELFF
TRBJ2-3 TRBD2 TRBV12-3/TRBV12-4 NA TGTGCCAGCAGGACCATGGAGGTAGCGGGGGGCCAATTGAGCACAGATACGCAGTATTTT CASRTMEVAGGQLSTDTQYF
TRBJ2-3 TRBD2 TRBV9 NA TGTGCCAGCAGCGCCCCTGGAGCGGGGGCGACCACAGATACGCAGTATTTT CASSAPGAGATTDTQYF
TRBJ2-1 NA TRBV2 NA TGTGCCAGCAGTCCTTTGAATTCGGAGGAGAGGGAGCAGTTCTTC CASSPLNSEEREQFF
TRBJ1-1 NA TRBV30 NA TGTGCCTGGAGTGTCGGCAGTGAAGCTTTCTTT CAWSVGSEAFF
TRBJ2-3 TRBD1 TRBV20-1 few TGCAGTGCAAGGGGACAGGATAGCACAGATACGCAGTATTTT CSARGQDSTDTQYF
TRBJ2-5 TRBD2 TRBV7-6 NA TGTGCCAGCAGCGCCGGACTAGCTCCAGAGACCCAGTACTTC CASSAGLAPETQYF